This TCR beta chain was recorded in a study of shared clonotypes between healthy human individuals. The input for sorted-subset replicate PCRs was around 210 ng DNA, 25,000 to 30,000 T cell genomes. Libraries were prepared by immunoSEQ multiplex PCR; TCRdb keeps only in-frame clonotypes and omits some of them. Here the sample spans millions of clones, 85% to 95% being singletons. This CDR3 has 14 amino acids. Germline V gives CDR1 SGHRS, CDR2 YFSETQ. The germline V and J ends were trimmed by 0 bases and 1 base, with 7 bases remaining between them. Caucasian adults residing in Nashville, Tennessee made up all the donors.

Sequenced: naive CD4+ T cells sorted from blood. Subset reported: CD45RA+ positively selected. The J gene is TRBJ1-2, the V gene TRBV5-1, with D possibly being TRBD1 (5 bases). The receptor comes from a man aged 18 to 29 in good health. In DNA, the CDR3 is TGCGCCAGCAGCTTGGACAGGCTTAACTATGGCTACACCTTC. It yields the protein CASSLDRLNYGYTF.